This entry lists 12 T cell receptor beta chains sequenced from one sample in a study of shared clonotypes between healthy human individuals. Assay: immunoSEQ multiplex PCR; the TCRdb copy retains only in-frame clones and omits some. The sample yields millions of clones, just over 90% seen once. The source material was naive CD4+ T cells sorted from blood. Subset indicated: CD45RA+ positively selected. The receptors originated from a man younger than 35 in good health.

This rearrangement joins TRBV9 to TRBJ2-5; 7 bases fit TRBD1. The CDR3 runs 15 residues. With V trimmed by 0 bases and J by 3 bases, 5 bases remained unmatched. The germline V gene has CDR1 SGDLS and CDR2 YYNGEE. CDR3: CASSVEGTVKETQYF. The CDR3 DNA reads TGTGCCAGCAGCGTAGAGGGGACAGTTAAAGAGACCCAGTACTTC.

The chain recombines TRBV6-6 with TRBJ1-1; D unclear. CDR3 size: 12 residues. V was pared by 2 bases and J by 5 bases, with 6 bases between. Germline V gene sequence: CDR1 MNHNY, CDR2 SVGAGI (reference sequence). CDR3 nucleotide sequence: TGTGCCAGCAGTTACGTGAGTACTGAAGCTTTCTTT. This encodes CASSYVSTEAFF.

The chain joins TRBV5-8 to TRBJ2-1; 10 bases line up with TRBD1. Trimming took 3 bases from V and 7 from J; bases not matched to a gene: 4. Germline V CDR1 and CDR2: SGHTS, YDEGEE. The CDR3 is made up of 14 amino acids. CDR3 DNA sequence: TGTGCCAGCAGCTATGACAGGGGGCGGAATGAGCAGTTCTTC. Protein sequence: CASSYDRGRNEQFF.

CDR3 nucleotides: TGTGCCTGGAGTTCCGGACTAGCGGGAGTTCTCGAGCAGTACTTC. This translates into CAWSSGLAGVLEQYF. This rearrangement joins TRBV30 to TRBJ2-7, with 13 nucleotides matching TRBD2. Unmatched junction bases numbered 7, after V lost 2 bases and J lost 6 bases. The CDR3 is 15 amino acids. From germline, CDR1 is GTSNPN and CDR2 SVGIG (reference sequence).

The chain employs TRBV9 and TRBJ2-7; 8 positions match TRBD1. This CDR3 has 15 amino acids. J lost 3 bases, V lost 4 bases, and 9 bases had no gene match. Germline values: CDR1 SGDLS, CDR2 YYNGEE. CDR3 amino acids: CASSLGQGGVYEQYF. The CDR3 DNA is TGTGCCAGCAGCTTAGGACAGGGCGGAGTCTACGAGCAGTACTTC.

A single count supports this clone. The chain combines TRBV5-8 with TRBJ2-7; D might be TRBD1 (6 bases). Germline V lookup: CDR1 SGHTS, CDR2 YDEGEE. The length of the CDR3 is 14 residues. V gave up 2 bases and J gave up 2 bases, with 11 bases separating them. The CDR3 nucleotides are TGTGCCAGCAGCTTCGACAGGACCCCCTACGAGCAGTACTTC. Protein: CASSFDRTPYEQYF.

The J gene is TRBJ2-7, the V gene TRBV6-1; 7 nucleotides agree with TRBD1. V gave up 3 bases and J gave up 7 bases; unmatched junction bases: 12. Per germline, CDR1 MNHNS and CDR2 SASEGT. There are 15 residues in the CDR3. The CDR3 coding sequence is TGTGCCAGCAGTGAGTCCGGGACAGCTACACGGGAGCAGTACTTC. Amino acids: CASSESGTATREQYF.

Points on this clone: The sample contains more than one DNA sequence encoding this CDR3. V and J are TRBV5-1 and TRBJ2-1; TRBD2 might be the D (6 bases). Trimming took 0 bases from V and 0 from J, leaving 10 bases between them. The CDR3 contains 16 residues. Germline V gives CDR1 SGHRS, CDR2 YFSETQ. CDR3 sequence (DNA): TGCGCCAGCAGCTTGGTGGGGGGTTCCTCCTACAATGAGCAGTTCTTC. This sequence encodes CASSLVGGSSYNEQFF.

The chain joins TRBV14 to TRBJ1-1; 8 bases match TRBD1. This CDR3 region has 17 residues. Unmatched junction bases numbered 7, after V lost 1 base and J lost 0 bases. Germline loops: CDR1 SGHDN, CDR2 FVKESK. CDR3 sequence: CASSQAPQGAMNTEAFF. CDR3 bases: TGTGCCAGCAGCCAAGCTCCCCAGGGGGCTATGAACACTGAAGCTTTCTTT.

V usage is TRBV19 and J usage is TRBJ2-5; 10 bases match TRBD2. This CDR3 region has 14 residues. J was trimmed by 4 bases and V by 6 bases; bases with no gene match: 5. Germline CDR1 LNHDA, CDR2 SQIVND (reference sequence). The CDR3 is CASRASGSGETQYF. In DNA form, the CDR3 reads TGTGCCAGTAGGGCTAGCGGGAGTGGAGAGACCCAGTACTTC.

About this clone itself: The sample has other DNA sequences that encode this CDR3 too. The V gene is TRBV4-1, the J gene TRBJ1-5; a possible D gene is TRBD1 (5 bases). This CDR3 is built from 13 residues. The V and J ends lost 0 bases and 7 bases respectively, with 7 bases between them. Germline V gene data show CDR1 as MGHRA and CDR2 as YSYEKL. The CDR3 is CASSQDGDQPQHF. The CDR3 DNA reads TGCGCCAGCAGCCAAGATGGGGACCAGCCCCAGCATTTT.

This chain connects TRBV10-2 to TRBJ2-7; D possibly corresponds to TRBD2 (5 bases). Between the trimmed V and J ends, which lost 7 bases and 0 bases, there was a span of 7 bases. The CDR3 has 12 residues. CDR1 and CDR2 (germline): WSHSY, SAAADI. In DNA, the CDR3 is TGCGCCAGCACGGACTTCTCCTACGAGCAGTACTTC. Amino acid sequence: CASTDFSYEQYF.